This T cell receptor beta chain was sequenced for a study of PD-1 blockade in classical Hodgkin lymphoma. Study-level results: Among the patients, those starting nivolumab under 1 year after ASCT were excluded.

A note on this clone: Its antigen is not known.

Specified time point: cycle 4 day 1 (C4D1), after more than five weeks of nivolumab. After autologous stem cell transplantation all patients relapsed, and prior brentuximab vedotin exposure differed between cohorts. Here immunoSEQ multiplex PCR was the method, and the copy in TCRdb shows in-frame clones only, minus some. This sample yields around 60,000 clones, of which around 94% are seen a single time; about 8% belongs to the top ten. The CDR3 length is 13 residues. Trimming at V came to 1 base and at J to 6 bases, leaving 1 base not matched to a gene. Germline-derived CDR1 and CDR2 are SGHVS and FQNEAQ.

The chain uses TRBV7-8 and TRBJ2-7; 9 bases line up with TRBD1. Sequenced material: peripheral blood mononuclear cells (PBMCs), taken before the fourth cycle of nivolumab. The TCR sequence derives from a human donor with classical Hodgkin lymphoma. The CDR3 reads CASSLVDRGEQYF. The CDR3, as DNA: TGTGCCAGCAGCTTAGTGGACAGGGGCGAGCAGTACTTC.